This is a list of T cell receptor beta chains from one sample in a study of cytomegalovirus exposure and HLA in healthy donors. The assay was immunoSEQ multiplex PCR, and TCRdb's table has in-frame clones only and misses some. This table has tens of thousands of clones, 53% appearing once. Sequencing was performed on PBMCs. These receptor sequences come from a woman aged 40 to 49 in good health and CMV-seropositive. The CDR3 runs from the conserved cysteine through the conserved F or W. The D gene is left open where the match is weak. Part of the rows lack a size; the others show once, few, many or a class for expanded clones.

length	D	size	V	J	DNA	CDR3
13	.	.	TRBV6-1	TRBJ1-2	TGTGCCAGCAGTGAGGTGGAGGTGGGTGGCTACACCTTC	CASSEVEVGGYTF
14	TRBD1	.	TRBV15	TRBJ2-5	TGTGCCACCAGCAGAGCGGACAGGGCGGAGACCCAGTACTTC	CATSRADRAETQYF
14	TRBD1	few	TRBV5-6	TRBJ2-7	TGTGCCAGCAGCTTGGCAGGGGGCGCCTACGAGCAGTACTTC	CASSLAGGAYEQYF
18	TRBD2	once	TRBV6-4	TRBJ2-3	TGTGCCAGCAGTGACTCCGGGACTAGCGGGGGGGGTACAGATACGCAGTATTTT	CASSDSGTSGGGTDTQYF
13	.	.	TRBV7-3	TRBJ1-1	TGTGCCAGCAGACTACAGGGGAACACTGAAGCTTTCTTT	CASRLQGNTEAFF
13	.	.	TRBV9	TRBJ2-3	TGTGCCAGCAGCCCCAACCCCGCGGATACGCAGTATTTT	CASSPNPADTQYF
13	.	.	TRBV7-3	TRBJ2-1	TGTGCCAGCAGCCCGCTGGGGCTAGATGAGCAGTTCTTC	CASSPLGLDEQFF
14	.	few	TRBV18	TRBJ1-1	TGTGCCAGCTCACCGGGGCAGGGGATAACTGAAGCTTTCTTT	CASSPGQGITEAFF
14	TRBD1	.	TRBV11-2	TRBJ2-5	TGTGCCAGCAGCCAAGGACAGGGGAAAGAGACCCAGTACTTC	CASSQGQGKETQYF
12	.	medium-sized	TRBV5-4	TRBJ1-1	TGTGCCAGCAGCTTTCAGGGCTCTGAAGCTTTCTTT	CASSFQGSEAFF
15	TRBD2	medium-sized	TRBV13	TRBJ2-2	TGTGCCAGCAGCTTACCAGCGGGGGAGGTCGGGGAGCTGTTTTTT	CASSLPAGEVGELFF
14	TRBD1	once	TRBV19	TRBJ1-2	TGTGCCAGTAGCACCGGGACAGGGAGTGTACGCTACACCTTC	CASSTGTGSVRYTF
13	.	.	TRBV18	TRBJ1-5	TGTGCCAGCTCACCAGAACAGGGTCAGCCCCAGCATTTT	CASSPEQGQPQHF
13	TRBD2	.	TRBV7-3	TRBJ2-5	TGTGCCAGCAGCCTTCGTGGGGGGGGGACCCAGTACTTC	CASSLRGGGTQYF
12	.	.	TRBV13	TRBJ2-3	TGTGCCAGCAGCTCGTTTCCAGATACGCAGTATTTT	CASSSFPDTQYF
16	TRBD1	.	TRBV28	TRBJ2-7	TGTGCCAGCAGTTTAACCCCCGGACAGGGAAAAGACGAGCAGTACTTC	CASSLTPGQGKDEQYF
17	TRBD2	few	TRBV4-3	TRBJ2-3	TGCGCCAGCAGCCAAGATCGAGGGACTAGCGGGGGTTATACGCAGTATTTT	CASSQDRGTSGGYTQYF
15	TRBD2	.	TRBV6-4	TRBJ2-2	TGTGCCAGCAGTGTTCTAGCGGGGAGCACCGGGGAGCTGTTTTTT	CASSVLAGSTGELFF
11	.	.	TRBV23-1	TRBJ2-5	TGCGCCAGCAGTCTAGCGAAGACCCAGTACTTC	CASSLAKTQYF
13	.	.	TRBV30	TRBJ2-7	TGTGCCTGGAACACCGGGAAAATCGACGAGCAGTACTTC	CAWNTGKIDEQYF
16	.	.	TRBV2	TRBJ2-4	TGTGCCAGCAGTCTCAGACAGGGACTAGCCAAAAACATTCAGTACTTC	CASSLRQGLAKNIQYF
16	.	once	TRBV21-1	TRBJ1-6	TGTGCCAGCCGGGGAGGCTGGGGGGTATGTGATTCACCCCTCCACTTT	CASRGGWGVCDSPLHF
15	TRBD1	.	TRBV4-1	TRBJ2-7	TGCGCCAGCAGCCAAGTCTTGGTCCCAGGGGGCGACGCTTTATTC	CASSQVLVPGGDALF
13	.	.	TRBV7-3	TRBJ1-1	TGTGCCAGCAGCTTATTGGGGGCCACTGAAGCTTTCTTT	CASSLLGATEAFF
14	TRBD2	few	TRBV11-3	TRBJ2-5	TGTGCCAGCAGCTTAAGGGGAGGGGAAGAGACCCAGTACTTC	CASSLRGGEETQYF
15	TRBD1	.	TRBV5-1	TRBJ1-2	TGCGCCAGCAGCTTGTCTTCCCGGGACAGGGAAGGCTACACCTTC	CASSLSSRDREGYTF
16	TRBD2	.	TRBV6-4	TRBJ2-1	TGTGCCAGCAGTATTCAACTAGCGGGGGGGTACAATGAGCAGTTCTTC	CASSIQLAGGYNEQFF
16	TRBD2	.	TRBV4-2	TRBJ2-7	TGTGCCAGCAGCCTCTCTAGCGGGGGGGCCTCCTACGAGCAGTACTTC	CASSLSSGGASYEQYF
16	TRBD1	few	TRBV7-9	TRBJ1-2	TGTGCCAGCAGCTTAGCAACAGGGGGTAATAACTATGGCTACACCTTC	CASSLATGGNNYGYTF
15	.	few	TRBV28	TRBJ1-1	TGTGCCAGCAGGAAATCGGGGATCTTGAACACTGAAGCTTTCTTT	CASRKSGILNTEAFF
15	.	.	TRBV6-5	TRBJ2-3	TGTGCCAGCAGCTACAGGGAGGGTATAACAGATACGCAGTATTTT	CASSYREGITDTQYF
14	TRBD2	.	TRBV7-9	TRBJ2-3	TGTGCCAGCAGCCCGGGACTAGCCACAGATACGCAGTATTTT	CASSPGLATDTQYF
14	.	.	TRBV25-1	TRBJ2-2	TGTGCCAGCAGTGAATATACCGGGGTCGGGGAGCTGTTTTTT	CASSEYTGVGELFF
12	.	.	TRBV29-1	TRBJ2-3	TGCAGCGCCCGTCTACTCACAGATACGCAGTATTTT	CSARLLTDTQYF
13	.	.	TRBV6-1	TRBJ1-4	TGTGCCAGCACGCCCAGAGAGAGGGAAAAACTGTTTTTT	CASTPREREKLFF
14	.	.	TRBV19	TRBJ1-6	TGTGCCAGTAGCATCACGATCGGTAATTCACCCCTCCACTTT	CASSITIGNSPLHF
16	.	few	TRBV10-1	TRBJ2-7	TGCGCCAGCAGTGGAGCCCCAAGGCAAGGGAGATACGAGCAGTACTTC	CASSGAPRQGRYEQYF
12	.	once	TRBV27	TRBJ2-2	TGTGCCAGCAGTTTGACACACCGGGGAGCTGTTTTT	CASSLTHRGAVF
12	.	once	TRBV10-2	TRBJ1-2	TGCGCCAGCAGTGTCTCAGGGGATGGCTACACCTTC	CASSVSGDGYTF
13	.	few	TRBV10-2	TRBJ1-1	TGCGCCAGCACTCCGACAGGGAACACTGAAGCTTTCTTT	CASTPTGNTEAFF
12	.	.	TRBV5-1	TRBJ2-7	TGCGCCAGCAGCTTGGATGGCACAGTTCAGTACTTC	CASSLDGTVQYF
17	.	.	TRBV5-1	TRBJ2-5	TGCGCCAGCAGCTTATGGGTGCAAGCGGGTACACAAGAGACCCAGTACTTC	CASSLWVQAGTQETQYF
14	.	few	TRBV18	TRBJ1-2	TGTGCCAGCTCACCTGGGCGCAGGGGCCAGGGCTACACCTTC	CASSPGRRGQGYTF
13	.	.	TRBV6-6	TRBJ2-5	TGTGCCAGCAGCAATAAGGGGGAAGAGACCCAGTACTTC	CASSNKGEETQYF
16	.	.	TRBV7-9	TRBJ1-2	TGTGCCAGCAGCTTAGTCGCGGGGGGGCCGTACTATGGCTACACCTTC	CASSLVAGGPYYGYTF
16	TRBD2	few	TRBV4-1	TRBJ2-3	TGCGCCAGCAGCCAGGGTAGCGGGCCCCTCACGGATACGCAGTATTTT	CASSQGSGPLTDTQYF